The 26 T cell receptor beta chains presented below share a single source sample, sequenced in a study of molecular identifiers for immune sequencing clone quantification. TCRdb recomputed calls from the PCR reads with MiXCR, one row per CDR3 protein. The sample holds some 41,000 distinct CDR3 sequences, approximately 25% seen once. The sequenced sample was naive CD8+ T cells from blood, with Jurkat cell RNA spiked in. Subset noted: FACS-sorted CD8+CD4-CCR7+CD45RA+ naive T cells. Receptor source: a human donor in good health. Some libraries in this study had Jurkat cell RNA spiked in.

As regards this clonotype: This CDR3 fails to terminate in the conserved phenylalanine or tryptophan, so it likely reflects a read error. V and J are TRBV6-5 and TRBJ2-2, with a possible D match to TRBD1 (5 bases). V was shortened by 11 bases and J by 0 bases, with 13 bases between the two germline ends. The CDR3 is 14 amino acids. CDR1 and CDR2 from the germline V gene are MNHEY and SVGAGI. In DNA, the CDR3 is TGTGCCCGCACCGACAGACCGAACACCGGGGAGCTGTTTTCT. It yields the protein CARTDRPNTGELFS.

This clonotype has ten or more counts. This rearrangement joins TRBV19 to TRBJ2-3, with TRBD2 matching over 12 bases. Germline CDR1 reads LNHDA; CDR2 reads SQIVND (reference sequence). The V and J ends lost 6 bases and 0 bases, in that order; junction bases with no gene match: 4. The CDR3 is made up of 16 amino acids. Here the CDR3 reads CASSYGLAGSTDTQYF. DNA of the CDR3: TGTGCCAGTAGCTACGGACTAGCGGGGAGCACAGATACGCAGTATTTT.

The chain has TRBV12-3 or TRBV12-4 and TRBJ1-2; TRBD1 matches at 7 bases. The V segment lost 6 bases and the J segment 5 bases; nucleotides outside the gene matches: 12. The CDR3 extends over 15 amino acids. For the CDR3, the DNA is TGTGCCAGCAGGACCGGGACAGATATTGGGTATGGCTACACCTTC. This gives the protein CASRTGTDIGYGYTF.

As regards this clonotype: The junction and the germline gene differ at one end; a read error may be behind it. The chain is built from TRBV6-5 and TRBJ2-2, with TRBD2 matching over 8 bases. Germline V lookup: CDR1 MNHEY, CDR2 SVGAGI. This CDR3 has 19 residues. DNA of the CDR3: TGTGCCCGCAGTTACTCGATCATTCTGGGTAGCGGGACCACCGGGGAGCTGTTTTTT. Translated: CARSYSIILGSGTTGELFF.

This clonotype was counted ten times or more. The chain links TRBV27 to TRBJ1-1, with TRBD1 as a possible D gene (6 bases). The CDR3 loop spans 12 amino acids. CDR1 is MNHEY and CDR2 is SMNVEV in the germline V gene (reference sequence). Between the trimmed V and J ends, which lost 6 bases and 1 base, there was a span of 6 bases. This CDR3 reads CASRQGNTEAFF. CDR3 bases: TGTGCCAGCAGACAGGGGAACACTGAAGCTTTCTTT.

V and J are TRBV19 and TRBJ2-3; possibly TRBD1 or TRBD2 for D (5 bases each). CDR1 is LNHDA, CDR2 SQIVND, per germline (reference sequence). Trimming removed 1 base from V and 5 bases from J, with 16 bases in between. This CDR3 comprises 16 residues. As DNA, the CDR3 is TGTGCCAGTAGTATAGTTGGGACCGCGGCGGGAGATACGCAGTATTTT. Protein sequence: CASSIVGTAAGDTQYF.

This clonotype was counted a single time. This could be a read error, since a much larger clone is one nucleotide away. This chain joins TRBV19 and TRBJ2-7, with D possibly being TRBD1 (6 bases). The CDR3 runs to 14 residues. The ends were cut back, 6 bases at V and 3 bases at J, with 15 bases in the middle. CDR1 LNHDA and CDR2 SQIVND come from the germline V gene (reference sequence). CDR3 in amino acids: CASRPPGANYEQYF. The CDR3 DNA reads TGTGCCAGTAGACCCCCAGGGGCGAACTACGAGCAGTACTTC.

This clonotype appeared many times. Relative to the germline gene, one junction end is altered; a read error may explain this. The chain is built from TRBV11-2 and TRBJ1-3; D not resolved. The CDR3 is made up of 15 amino acids. Germline values: CDR1 SGHAT, CDR2 FQNNGV. The CDR3 loop is CASSLDGSSGNTIYF. CDR3 sequence (DNA): TGTGCCAGCAGCCTAGATGGGAGCTCTGGAAACACCATATATTTT.

On this clonotype itself: A clone one base away is much larger, so this may be a read error. This chain uses TRBV7-9 with TRBJ2-6, with D possibly matching TRBD2 (6 bases). The germline V gene has CDR1 SEHNR and CDR2 FQNEAQ (reference sequence). CDR3 length equals 17 residues. CDR3 bases: TGTGCCAGCAGCTTAGTTCCAGGGAGGCCTGGGGCCATCGTCCTGACTTTC. Translated, it gives CASSLVPGRPGAIVLTF.

This clonotype was seen at least ten times. V usage is TRBV11-3 and J usage is TRBJ2-2; D is unresolved. CDR1 and CDR2 from the germline V gene are SGHNT and YENEEA. V gave up 2 bases and J gave up 5 bases, with 9 bases separating them. CDR3 length: 14 residues. The DNA of the CDR3 is TGTGCCAGCAGCTTATACAGAGGTACCGGGGAGCTGTTTTTT. The encoded protein is CASSLYRGTGELFF.

This clonotype was seen only a few times. The V gene is TRBV6-2 or TRBV6-3, the J gene TRBJ1-1, with no clear D. V was pared by 5 bases and J by 3 bases, with 10 bases between. Germline V gives CDR1 MNHEY, CDR2 SVGEGT. The CDR3 covers 13 residues. As DNA, the CDR3 is TGTGCCAGCAGTATCCCCGGGTACACTGAAGCTTTCTTT. Protein product: CASSIPGYTEAFF.

This clonotype was found many times. This chain uses TRBV5-1 with TRBJ2-7; possible D gene TRBD2, 5 bases. The germline V and J ends were trimmed by 0 bases and 6 bases, with 7 bases remaining between them. Germline values: CDR1 SGHRS, CDR2 YFSETQ. CDR3 length: 12 amino acids. The CDR3 sequence: CASSLVSGEQYF. In nucleotides, the CDR3 is TGCGCCAGCAGCTTGGTGAGCGGCGAGCAGTACTTC. Using reference TRBV5-1 and TRBJ2-7 for the parts outside the CDR3, the full variable domain is KAGVTQTPRYLIKTRGQQVTLSCSPISGHRSVSWYQQTPGQGLQFLFEYFSETQRNKGNFPGRFSGRQFSNSRSEMNVSTLELGDSALYLCASSLVSGEQYFGPGTRLTVT.

Comment on this clonotype: This may be a read error: a much more frequent sequence differs by one nucleotide. This rearrangement joins TRBV6-1 to TRBJ1-2; D is uncertain. The CDR3 loop spans 15 amino acids. The V end lost 2 bases, the J end lost 1 base, and 11 bases lay between the germline ends. Germline CDR1 MNHNS, CDR2 SASEGT. The CDR3: CASSENQIVNYGYTF. CDR3 DNA: TGTGCCAGCAGTGAAAACCAGATAGTTAACTATGGCTACACCTTC.

Notes on this clonotype: A read error may explain this, as a much larger clone is one base away. This sequence joins TRBV20-1 and TRBJ1-4; the D gene is possibly TRBD1 (5 bases). CDR1 DFQATT and CDR2 SNEGSKA come from the germline V gene (reference sequence). There are 14 residues in the CDR3. The CDR3 DNA reads as TGCAGTGCGGCTCGGGACGGGTCTAATGAACAACTGTTTTTT. Translation gives CSAARDGSNEQLFF.

Remarks on this clonotype: A read error is possible here, since a much larger clone lies one base away. The CDR3 carries no conserved terminal phenylalanine or tryptophan, so it likely arises from a read error. The DNA of the CDR3 is TGTGCCTGGAGTGCTGATTCCGGCTACGAGCAGTACCTC. This codes for CAWSADSGYEQYL. The chain uses TRBV30 and TRBJ2-7; D remains unclear. There are 13 residues in the CDR3. The V gene's germline CDR1 is GTSNPN and CDR2 SVGIG (reference sequence). The V and J ends lost 1 base and 3 bases respectively, with 10 bases between them.

In this sample, this clonotype turned up many times. The junction does not match germline at one end; this may be a read error. The chain is built from TRBV20-1 and TRBJ2-4; D might be TRBD1 (6 bases). This CDR3 region has 12 residues. Germline loops: CDR1 DFQATT, CDR2 SNEGSKA (reference sequence). CDR3 region: CSASRNRVFPDF. In DNA form, the CDR3 reads TGCAGTGCTTCCAGAAACAGGGTGTTTCCGGACTTC.

In this sample, this clonotype turned up a few times. The chain employs TRBV12-3 or TRBV12-4 and TRBJ2-5; TRBD1 might be the D (6 bases). V lost 4 bases and J 2 bases, leaving 17 bases between the germline ends. CDR3 size: 16 residues. CDR3 nucleotide sequence: TGTGCCAGCAGTTGGTCAGGGGCCCGGCTTCAAGAGACCCAGTACTTC. This gives the protein CASSWSGARLQETQYF.

V is TRBV20-1 and J is TRBJ2-7; TRBD2 aligns across 12 bases. The germline V gene encodes CDR1 DFQATT and CDR2 SNEGSKA (reference sequence). J gave up 12 bases and V 2 bases, and 17 bases lay outside the gene matches. The length of the CDR3 is 16 residues. CDR3 sequence (DNA): TGCAGTGCTAGAAGTCTGACTAGCGGGGGTAACCGCGGGCGGTACTTC. Translated, it gives CSARSLTSGGNRGRYF.

The chain joins TRBV29-1 to TRBJ2-7; maybe TRBD2 (7 bases). Trimming removed 6 bases at V and 0 bases at J, with 12 bases between. The CDR3 is 13 amino acids. CDR1 is SQVTM, CDR2 ANQGSEA, per germline. The CDR3 region is CSVEGGDSYEQYF. DNA for the CDR3: TGCAGCGTGGAGGGGGGGGACTCCTACGAGCAGTACTTC.

This clonotype showed up many times. V and J are TRBV7-9 and TRBJ2-4; weak D call: TRBD2 (6 bases). This CDR3 has 16 amino acids. V was trimmed by 5 bases and J by 3 bases, leaving 17 bases between them. Looked up from germline, CDR1 is SEHNR and CDR2 is FQNEAQ (reference sequence). The CDR3 reads CASSGSGNYLKNIQYF. The CDR3 nucleotides read TGTGCCAGCAGCGGTAGCGGAAACTACCTCAAAAACATTCAGTACTTC.

Comment on this clonotype: One end of the junction varies from germline; a read error may be responsible. V gene TRBV20-1 combines with J gene TRBJ2-3; unclear D gene. The germline V gene has CDR1 DFQATT and CDR2 SNEGSKA (reference sequence). The CDR3 sequence is 13 residues long. In DNA form, the CDR3 reads TGCAGCGCTAGAGATGCCCGGAAGGATACGCAGTATTTT. Its protein is CSARDARKDTQYF.

The rearrangement joins TRBV28 to TRBJ2-7, with D tentatively TRBD2 (7 bases). Germline V gives CDR1 MDHEN, CDR2 SYDVKM. V was cut by 3 bases and J by 7 bases, with 13 bases left in between. The CDR3 spans 13 residues. The CDR3 loop is CASSLGGAREQYF. CDR3 in DNA: TGTGCCAGCAGTTTGGGGGGGGCGAGGGAGCAGTACTTC.

This clonotype was observed a handful of times. Since a much larger clone is just one base distant, this may be a read error. V and J are TRBV5-4 and TRBJ1-4, with 8 bases aligning to TRBD1. Germline V CDR1 and CDR2: SGHNT, YYREEE (reference sequence). The CDR3 runs 14 residues. CDR3 in amino acids: CAGSIQGAVEKLFF. Here the CDR3 DNA reads TGTGCAGGCAGCATTCAGGGGGCGGTCGAAAAACTGTTTTTT.

The sample holds a few counts of this clonotype. The J gene is TRBJ2-5, the V gene TRBV7-9, with TRBD1 identical over 7 bases. Losses at the gene ends were 4 bases for V and 1 base for J; bases not matched to a gene: 6. The germline CDR1 and CDR2 sequences are SEHNR and FQNEAQ (reference sequence). This CDR3 comprises 15 residues. The CDR3 sequence: CASSSPGQPQETQYF. The CDR3, as DNA: TGTGCCAGCAGCTCCCCGGGACAGCCCCAAGAGACCCAGTACTTC.

V is TRBV7-2 and J is TRBJ1-5, with D maybe TRBD1 (6 bases). V lost 8 bases, J lost 5 bases, and 19 bases lay in between. The CDR3 loop spans 15 amino acids. Germline CDR1 SGHTA, CDR2 FQGNSA. Here the CDR3 reads CASRPPRTEDQPQHF. Here the CDR3 DNA reads TGTGCCAGCCGCCCCCCCCGGACAGAAGATCAGCCCCAGCATTTT.

This clonotype occurred many times. V and J are TRBV12-5 and TRBJ1-1; TRBD1 might be the D (5 bases). CDR1 and CDR2 (germline): LGHNT, FRNRAP. This CDR3 has 14 amino acids. V lost 1 base and J 1 base, leaving 7 bases between the germline ends. The DNA for the CDR3 is TGTGCTAGTGGTTTGGGGGGGACGAACACTGAAGCTTTCTTT. Protein product: CASGLGGTNTEAFF.